This TCR beta chain was recorded in a study of Graves' ophthalmopathy and Graves' hyperthyroidism. This clonotype has a count of ten or more. RNA transcripts yielded amplified TCR beta CDR3 regions. HTBI primers were employed in first-round RT-PCR, then a second-round multiplex PCR followed. TCRdb fed the multiplex PCR reads into MiXCR, producing one record per CDR3 protein. In the table there are approximately 380,000 distinct CDR3 sequences, around 21% of which are singletons. Stable hyperthyroidism meant no ophthalmopathy within 18 months of follow-up. The CDR3 loop spans 14 amino acids. V shed 6 bases, J shed 7 bases, and the junction held 5 bases outside the gene matches. Germline values: CDR1 MNHEY, CDR2 SVGEGT.

Sequencing was performed on peripheral blood. The gene calls are TRBV6-2 or TRBV6-3 and TRBJ2-2; TRBD1 aligns across 10 bases. The sequence came from a woman under 30 with stable Graves' hyperthyroidism. The DNA for the CDR3 is TGTGCCAGCAGATTGACAGGGGGCATCGGGGAGCTGTTTTTT. Translated, it gives CASRLTGGIGELFF.